These 27 T cell receptor beta chains were sequenced from one sample in a study of T cells after yellow fever vaccination. TCRdb re-analysed the 5' RACE reads in MiXCR, keeping a single row per CDR3 protein. Of some 150,000 distinct CDR3 sequences in the sample, over 7% were seen once. Source: CD8+ T cells sorted from PBMCs, taken 45 days after the yellow fever booster vaccination. All receptors come from a man younger than 35 who received the YFV17D yellow fever vaccine.

V is TRBV3-2 and J is TRBJ1-2; TRBD1, the D gene given by the table, was not confirmed from the DNA. TRBV3-2 is given as a pseudogene. The CDR3 totals 15 residues. This CDR3 is CASSPGTAQSYGYTF. CDR3 coding DNA: TGTGCCAGCAGCCCGGGGACAGCGCAATCTTATGGCTACACCTTC.

The chain's CDR3 is CSARDGDRHQKLFF. The CDR3 coding sequence is TGCAGTGCTAGAGATGGGGACAGGCATCAAAAACTGTTTTTT. V gene TRBV20-1 combines with J gene TRBJ1-4, with TRBD1 matching over 8 bases. The germline CDR1 and CDR2 sequences are DFQATT and SNEGSKA (reference sequence). The CDR3 has 14 residues. J gave up 9 bases and V 0 bases, and 6 bases lay outside the gene matches.

The J gene is TRBJ1-2, the V gene TRBV12-3 or TRBV12-4; 9 bases are shared with TRBD1. This CDR3 has 16 amino acids. V dropped 4 bases and J dropped 2; count of bases not matched to a gene: 8. The CDR3 protein is CASSSPRTGVNYGYTF. The CDR3 DNA is TGTGCCAGCAGTTCTCCCCGGACAGGGGTCAACTATGGCTACACCTTC.

This clonotype was observed a few times. The chain combines TRBV27 with TRBJ1-1, with D possibly being TRBD1 (5 bases). The germline V gene has CDR1 MNHEY and CDR2 SMNVEV (reference sequence). The CDR3 sequence is 15 residues long. Trimming pared 2 bases from V and 3 bases from J, leaving 13 bases between. In DNA, the CDR3 is TGTGCCAGCAGTTTAGTTGGGGGGACGTACACTGAAGCTTTCTTT. Translation gives CASSLVGGTYTEAFF.

The rearrangement links TRBV12-3 or TRBV12-4 to TRBJ1-3, with 12 bases matching TRBD1. Trimming cost V 3 bases and J 3 bases; bases outside gene matches: 3. The CDR3 totals 16 residues. This CDR3 reads CASSLGQGALGNTIYF. For the CDR3, the DNA is TGTGCCAGCAGTTTGGGACAGGGGGCGCTTGGAAACACCATATATTTT.

The chain couples TRBV6-2 or TRBV6-3 to TRBJ2-1; 12 nucleotides match TRBD2. The CDR3 is 16 amino acids. Germline V gene sequence: CDR1 MNHEY, CDR2 SVGEGT. The V and J ends lost 2 bases and 3 bases, in that order; junction bases with no gene match: 2. CDR3 protein: CASSYQLAGGYNEQFF. CDR3 nucleotides: TGTGCCAGCAGTTACCAACTAGCGGGGGGCTACAATGAGCAGTTCTTC.

This clonotype has only a few counts. The chain uses TRBV7-9 and TRBJ2-3, with 10 positions matching TRBD1. Germline values: CDR1 SEHNR, CDR2 FQNEAQ (reference sequence). Unmatched junction bases numbered 4, after V lost 1 base and J lost 0 bases. This CDR3 spans 17 amino acids. This chain's CDR3 is CASSLGGTGASTDTQYF. CDR3 coding DNA: TGTGCCAGCAGCTTAGGGGGGACAGGGGCTAGCACAGATACGCAGTATTTT.

The J gene is TRBJ1-2, the V gene TRBV6-5; D is unresolved. CDR1 and CDR2 from the germline V gene are MNHEY and SVGAGI. The CDR3 runs to 13 residues. Trimming shortened V by 2 bases and J by 5 bases, and 9 bases separated the two germline ends. CDR3 sequence (DNA): TGTGCCAGCAGTTACGGCCGAGGGTATGGCTACACCTTC. Translating gives CASSYGRGYGYTF.

The rearrangement links TRBV5-4 to TRBJ1-4; no firm D call. The CDR3 is 11 amino acids. The V end was cut by 4 bases, the J end by 2 bases, with 0 bases between. Germline CDR1 reads SGHNT; CDR2 reads YYREEE (reference sequence). CDR3 amino acids: CASSTNEKLFF. CDR3 sequence (DNA): TGTGCCAGCAGCACTAATGAAAAACTGTTTTTT.

This clonotype was counted a few times. The V and J genes are TRBV2 and TRBJ1-1; 7 bases are a match to TRBD1. The CDR3 has 13 residues. In germline, CDR1 is SNHLY, CDR2 FYNNEI. J was trimmed by 5 bases and V by 8 bases; bases with no gene match: 8. CDR3 in DNA: TGTGCCAGCCCTGGACAGGAAATTACTGAAGCTTTCTTT. Amino acid sequence: CASPGQEITEAFF.

This clonotype occurred many times. The chain is built from TRBV15 and TRBJ2-4, with unresolved D. The CDR3 runs to 11 residues. The V gene's germline CDR1 is LNHNV and CDR2 YYDKDF (reference sequence). Trimming removed 8 bases from V and 11 bases from J, with 13 bases in between. The CDR3 loop reads CATRDAIFQYF. The CDR3 nucleotides are TGTGCCACCCGTGATGCCATCTTTCAGTACTTC. Together with reference TRBV15 and TRBJ2-4, the CDR3 gives the full variable domain: DAMVIQNPRYQVTQFGKPVTLSCSQTLNHNVMYWYQQKSSQAPKLLFHYYDKDFNNEADTPDNFQSRRPNTSFCFLDIRSPGLGDTAMYLCATRDAIFQYFGAGTRLSVL.

The rearrangement joins TRBV2 to TRBJ1-1, with D hard to call. Trimming stripped 7 bases from V and 2 bases from J, with 11 bases between. CDR1 is SNHLY, CDR2 FYNNEI, per germline. This CDR3 region has 13 residues. CDR3 bases: TGTGCCAGCACCCCGGCCCCTAACACTGAAGCTTTCTTT. It specifies CASTPAPNTEAFF.

The chain recombines TRBV28 with TRBJ1-2, with TRBD1 matching over 8 bases. This CDR3 has 16 residues. V dropped 3 bases and J dropped 6; count of bases not matched to a gene: 12. Germline CDR1 is MDHEN and CDR2 is SYDVKM. The CDR3 DNA sequence: TGTGCCAGCAGTTTGCTCGGACAGGGTTTGAAGAATGGCTACACCTTC. Protein sequence: CASSLLGQGLKNGYTF.

V gene TRBV4-1 combines with J gene TRBJ2-7, with TRBD2 as a possible D gene (6 bases). Germline CDR1 MGHRA, CDR2 YSYEKL. Trimming cost V 2 bases and J 1 base, with 9 bases left between them. There are 14 residues in the CDR3. Here the CDR3 reads CASSQLALSYEQYF. In DNA, the CDR3 is TGCGCCAGCAGCCAACTAGCGCTATCCTACGAGCAGTACTTC.

This clonotype was detected a few times. V and J are TRBV7-2 and TRBJ2-2; no firm D call. V was pared by 3 bases and J by 3 bases, with 17 bases between. The length of the CDR3 is 17 residues. Germline CDR1 SGHTA, CDR2 FQGNSA. The CDR3 bases are TGTGCCAGCAGCTTGCCGGCCGGGCTCCCCTACACCGGGGAGCTGTTTTTT. As protein: CASSLPAGLPYTGELFF.

This clonotype has only one observation. V and J are TRBV7-9 and TRBJ2-3; no clear D. This CDR3 is 14 amino acids long. The V gene lost 3 bases and the J gene lost 3 bases, with 10 bases spanning the gap. The germline CDR1 and CDR2 sequences are SEHNR and FQNEAQ (reference sequence). The chain's CDR3 is CASSLWTRTDTQYF. DNA of the CDR3: TGTGCCAGCAGCTTGTGGACCCGGACAGATACGCAGTATTTT. Filled out from reference TRBV7-9 and TRBJ2-3, the complete variable domain reads DTGVSQNPRHKITKRGQNVTFRCDPISEHNRLYWYRQTLGQGPEFLTYFQNEAQLEKSRLLSDRFSAERPKGSFSTLEIQRTEQGDSAMYLCASSLWTRTDTQYFGPGTRLTVL.

J is TRBJ2-5 and V is TRBV20-1; TRBD1 agrees at 9 bases. V gave up 2 bases and J gave up 5 bases; unmatched junction bases: 12. Per the germline V gene, CDR1 is DFQATT and CDR2 is SNEGSKA (reference sequence). This CDR3 comprises 16 residues. CDR3 sequence reads: CSARSITGGAGETQYF. The CDR3 DNA is TGCAGTGCTAGATCCATTACAGGGGGCGCCGGGGAGACCCAGTACTTC.

The V call is TRBV5-1, the J call TRBJ2-7, with unresolved D. V lost 4 bases and J 5 bases, leaving 10 bases between the germline ends. Germline CDR1 SGHRS, CDR2 YFSETQ. The CDR3 sequence is 12 residues long. CDR3 residues: CASSPAADEQYF. CDR3 DNA: TGCGCCAGCAGCCCCGCAGCCGACGAGCAGTACTTC.

This clonotype has only a few counts. V usage is TRBV30 and J usage is TRBJ1-6; D unresolved. CDR1 and CDR2 from the germline V gene are GTSNPN and SVGIG (reference sequence). CDR3 length: 14 residues. Trimming shortened V by 1 base and J by 7 bases, and 11 bases separated the two germline ends. CDR3 sequence (DNA): TGTGCCTGGAGTGACGCTGGAGCGAATTCACCCCTCCACTTT. Its protein product is CAWSDAGANSPLHF.

The rearrangement links TRBV5-1 to TRBJ2-5; a possible D gene is TRBD1 (6 bases). V gave up 1 base and J gave up 5 bases, with 15 bases separating them. Germline V lookup: CDR1 SGHRS, CDR2 YFSETQ. The CDR3 runs to 15 residues. CDR3 coding DNA: TGCGCCAGCAGCTTGCCCCCACAGGGACCGGAGACCCAGTACTTC. It translates to CASSLPPQGPETQYF.

Only a few counts were recorded for this clonotype. This rearrangement joins TRBV28 to TRBJ1-2, with 9 positions matching TRBD1. Germline CDR1 MDHEN, CDR2 SYDVKM. This CDR3 is built from 13 residues. Trimming removed 5 bases from V and 5 bases from J; junction bases left unmatched: 3. CDR3 sequence: CASSNGQGYGYTF. The CDR3 region has the DNA TGTGCCAGCAGTAACGGACAGGGGTATGGCTACACCTTC.

The sample holds many counts of this clonotype. The gene calls are TRBV5-1 and TRBJ2-7; D is ambiguous. The CDR3 sequence is 15 residues long. Germline assignment: CDR1 SGHRS and CDR2 YFSETQ. V lost 0 bases and J 3 bases, leaving 13 bases between the germline ends. Here the CDR3 reads CASSLAILTDYEQYF. CDR3 DNA: TGCGCCAGCAGCTTGGCCATACTGACGGACTACGAGCAGTACTTC. The variable domain in full, completed from reference TRBV5-1 and TRBJ2-7, reads KAGVTQTPRYLIKTRGQQVTLSCSPISGHRSVSWYQQTPGQGLQFLFEYFSETQRNKGNFPGRFSGRQFSNSRSEMNVSTLELGDSALYLCASSLAILTDYEQYFGPGTRLTVT.

This clonotype has a handful of counts. V gene TRBV7-3 combines with J gene TRBJ2-1, with TRBD1 identical over 9 bases. The germline gives CDR1 SGHTA, CDR2 FQGTGA. The length of the CDR3 is 15 residues. V dropped 5 bases and J dropped 6; count of bases not matched to a gene: 8. The CDR3 is CASSLGQGFSNEQFF. DNA of the CDR3: TGTGCCAGCAGCCTGGGACAGGGTTTCTCCAATGAGCAGTTCTTC. Full variable domain (missing parts from reference TRBV7-3 and TRBJ2-1): GAGVSQTPSNKVTEKGKYVELRCDPISGHTALYWYRQSLGQGPEFLIYFQGTGAADDSGLPNDRFFAVRPEGSVSTLKIQRTERGDSAVYLCASSLGQGFSNEQFFGPGTRLTVL.

The CDR3 DNA reads as TGTGCCAGCAGCTTAGGGGGGGGGACAGCGACAGATACGCAGTATTTT. Encoded protein: CASSLGGGTATDTQYF. V gene TRBV7-9 combines with J gene TRBJ2-3, with D possibly being TRBD1 or TRBD2 (7 bases each). Between the trimmed V and J ends, which lost 1 base and 3 bases, there was a span of 14 bases. The length of the CDR3 is 16 residues. Per germline, CDR1 SEHNR and CDR2 FQNEAQ (reference sequence).

V gene TRBV2 combines with J gene TRBJ2-1; TRBD1 or TRBD2 may be the D gene (5 bases each). Trimming left V 5 bases short and J 5 bases short, with 16 bases between. CDR3 length equals 15 residues. Germline CDR1 is SNHLY and CDR2 is FYNNEI. The CDR3 nucleotides read TGTGCCAGCAGTCGTCTCCTGCAGGGAGACAATGAGCAGTTCTTC. Protein product: CASSRLLQGDNEQFF.

This clonotype occurred a few times. The chain carries TRBV5-1 and TRBJ2-1; D possibly corresponds to TRBD2 (7 bases). The CDR3 contains 15 residues. From germline, CDR1 is SGHRS and CDR2 YFSETQ. V lost 3 bases to trimming and J lost 3 bases, with 13 bases between them. The CDR3 DNA reads TGCGCCAGCAGCTCAGAAGGGGGGGACTACAATGAGCAGTTCTTC. Encoded protein: CASSSEGGDYNEQFF.

This clonotype was counted only a few times. This chain links TRBV5-1 with TRBJ1-5, with D tentatively TRBD1 (5 bases). V gave up 1 base and J gave up 0 bases, with 8 bases separating them. Germline V gene data show CDR1 as SGHRS and CDR2 as YFSETQ. This CDR3 region has 15 residues. CDR3 bases: TGCGCCAGCAGCTTGTGGGGGAATAGCAATCAGCCCCAGCATTTT. Encoded protein: CASSLWGNSNQPQHF.